The rows below give T cell receptor beta chains drawn from one sample of a study of cytomegalovirus exposure and HLA in healthy donors. The repertoire was sequenced with immunoSEQ multiplex PCR; TCRdb's copy has only in-frame clones and lacks some. Counted here are under 200,000 clones, less than 80% occurring once; the ten biggest clones make up approximately 0.7%. Input material: PBMCs. These receptors were obtained from a woman aged 40-49 years in good health and CMV-seronegative. Both conserved end residues are part of each CDR3. D genes are given only for firm matches. Expanded clones get a size class; other rows say once, few or many, or leave the size out.

j_gene	d_gene	v_gene	abundance	CDR3nt	CDR3aa
TRBJ1-3	NA	TRBV15	few	TGTGCCTCTTCCACCGGGTTCTCTGGAAACACCATATATTTT	CASSTGFSGNTIYF
TRBJ1-2	NA	TRBV12-5	few	TGTGCTAGACCAGTGAGGAGGGACCAATATGGCTACACCTTC	CARPVRRDQYGYTF
TRBJ2-1	TRBD1	TRBV6-1	few	TGTGCCAGCAGTTGGGGGACAGCCCTGAATGAGCAGTTCTTC	CASSWGTALNEQFF
TRBJ2-7	TRBD1	TRBV7-8	NA	TGTGCCAGCAGCTTAGAAGGGGGCGGCTTCCACGAGCAGTACTTC	CASSLEGGGFHEQYF
TRBJ1-5	TRBD1	TRBV5-4	once	TGTGCCAGCAGCTCCGACAGGGGTTTTAATCAGCCCCAGCATTTT	CASSSDRGFNQPQHF
TRBJ1-1	NA	TRBV20-1	NA	TGCAGAGTATACCCCGGCACTGAAGCTTTCTTT	CRVYPGTEAFF
TRBJ1-2	TRBD1	TRBV29-1	NA	TGCAGCGTCGGGGACAGAGCTCAAGGCTACACCTTC	CSVGDRAQGYTF
TRBJ2-2	NA	TRBV2	few	TGTGCCAGCATGGGGGCCCGGGACACCGGGGAGCTGTTTTTT	CASMGARDTGELFF
TRBJ1-1	NA	TRBV6-5	NA	TGTGCCAGCAGTTACCGGGGGGCTGAAGCTTTCTTT	CASSYRGAEAFF
TRBJ1-3	TRBD1	TRBV5-1	NA	TGCGCCAGCAGCTCCGGACAGGGGCGGGGAAACACCATATATTTT	CASSSGQGRGNTIYF
TRBJ2-1	TRBD1	TRBV5-1	NA	TGCGCCAGCAGCTGGTGGACAGGGGGCGGGAATGAGCAGTTCTTC	CASSWWTGGGNEQFF
TRBJ1-1	NA	TRBV6-6	few	TGTGCCAGCACCGGTACAGGGTATCCGAACACTGAAGCTTTCTTT	CASTGTGYPNTEAFF
TRBJ2-3	TRBD1	TRBV6-5	NA	TGTGCCAGCAGTTACTCGCGGACAGGGCGAGATACGCAGTATTTT	CASSYSRTGRDTQYF
TRBJ1-2	TRBD1	TRBV6-1	few	TGTGCCAGCAGTGAAATGAACAGGGGAAACTATGGCTACACCTTC	CASSEMNRGNYGYTF
TRBJ1-4	TRBD1	TRBV5-6	few	TGTGCCAGCAGCGCCGGGACAGGGCTCGGTGAAAAACTGTTTTTT	CASSAGTGLGEKLFF
TRBJ2-7	NA	TRBV1	NA	TGCACCAGCAGGCACCCGACTTCCGAGAGAAGGAACGAGCAGTACTTC	CTSRHPTSERRNEQYF
TRBJ2-5	TRBD1	TRBV30	once	TGTGCCTGGAGTGGCGCCGGACAGGGGGGGACCCAGTACTTC	CAWSGAGQGGTQYF
TRBJ1-1	TRBD1	TRBV27	NA	TGTGCCAGCAAACAGGGGGGAAACACTGAAGCTTTCTTT	CASKQGGNTEAFF
TRBJ2-7	TRBD2	TRBV5-1	NA	TGCGCCAGCAGCTTGGAACTAGCGGGAGGGCCGGGGGAGCAGTACTTC	CASSLELAGGPGEQYF
TRBJ2-7	NA	TRBV5-4	NA	TGTGCCAGCAGCTCACAGGGTTCTCGCTTGGGGGGACCGGGGGGCCGCGAGCAGTACTTC	CASSSQGSRLGGPGGREQYF
TRBJ1-2	TRBD1	TRBV6-1	NA	TGTGCCAGCACTCCGGGACAGGCCGGCTACACCTTC	CASTPGQAGYTF
TRBJ2-4	TRBD1	TRBV25-1	NA	TGTGCCAGCAGTGAACGGACAGGAGTCAAAAACATTCAGTACTTC	CASSERTGVKNIQYF
TRBJ2-7	NA	TRBV7-6	once	TGTGCCAGCAGTTTTGTCAGGGGCGACGAGCAGTACTTC	CASSFVRGDEQYF
TRBJ2-6	NA	TRBV2	few	TGTGCCAGCGAAGGGGCGGACTCTGGGGCCAACGTCCTGACTTTC	CASEGADSGANVLTF
TRBJ2-7	TRBD1	TRBV2	NA	TGTGCCAGCGGGGACAGGGGGCTTCTCGAGCAGTACTTC	CASGDRGLLEQYF
TRBJ2-1	NA	TRBV11-3	NA	TGTGCCAGCTCATGGACAAGCTACAATGAGCAGTTCTTC	CASSWTSYNEQFF
TRBJ1-1	TRBD1	TRBV28	NA	TGTGCCAGCAGTTTTGGGACAGCGATTATGAACACTGAAGCTTTCTTT	CASSFGTAIMNTEAFF
TRBJ1-2	TRBD1	TRBV5-1	NA	TGCGCCAGCAGATACGGCTGGGGGCAGGGGGGCTACCCCTTC	CASRYGWGQGGYPF
TRBJ1-2	TRBD1	TRBV7-2	NA	TGTGCCAGCAGCCCACCGGGACAGAATAACTATGGCTACACCTTC	CASSPPGQNNYGYTF
TRBJ1-5	NA	TRBV5-8	NA	TGTGCCAGCAAGATGGACAAGTGGGGCAATCAGCCCCAGCATTTT	CASKMDKWGNQPQHF
TRBJ2-2	NA	TRBV2	once	TGTGCCAGCAGACTGATCGGGACAAGTAACACCGGGGAGCTGTTTTTT	CASRLIGTSNTGELFF
TRBJ2-7	NA	TRBV18	NA	TGTGCCAGCTCACCACGGGGGCCGGACGAGCAGTACTTC	CASSPRGPDEQYF
TRBJ2-2	TRBD2	TRBV9	NA	TGTGCCAGCAGCCGGCGGGGGGTAGACACCGGGGAGCTGTTTTTT	CASSRRGVDTGELFF
TRBJ2-7	NA	TRBV11-2	few	TGTGCCAGCAGCTTATCAGGGTACGAGCAGTACTTC	CASSLSGYEQYF
TRBJ1-5	NA	TRBV19	few	TGTGCCAGTAGTCCCCTAGATCAGCCCCAGCATTTT	CASSPLDQPQHF
TRBJ2-2	NA	TRBV6-6	few	TGTGCCAGCAGTTACAGGGGTGATAACACCGGGGAGCTGTTTTTT	CASSYRGDNTGELFF
TRBJ2-1	NA	TRBV19	NA	TGTGCCAGTAGTAGGGACTTCAGCTCCTACAATGAGCAGTTCTTC	CASSRDFSSYNEQFF
TRBJ2-7	TRBD1	TRBV28	once	TGTGCCAGCAGTTTCTTGGACAGGGGTCACGAGCAGTACTTC	CASSFLDRGHEQYF
TRBJ2-1	TRBD1	TRBV6-1	NA	TGTGCCACCCATTGGGGGATACAGGGGAATGAGCAGTTCTTC	CATHWGIQGNEQFF
TRBJ1-1	NA	TRBV5-1	NA	TGCGCCAGCCAAGCCGGGGGGCTTCCCGCTGAAGCTTTCTTT	CASQAGGLPAEAFF